This section outlines one T cell receptor beta chain sequence together with its context. Generated by immunoSEQ multiplex PCR, the TCRdb table keeps only in-frame clones and is missing some. The sample gives around 150,000 clones, about 89% of which show up once; around 4.6% is in the top ten. The source of the sample is a study of control samples from healthy donors and cancer patients. The germline CDR1 and CDR2 sequences are SGHRS and YFSETQ. V lost 1 base, J lost 2 bases, and 15 bases lay in between. The CDR3 has 16 residues. Sequencing was done on a sample of blood. J is TRBJ1-2 and V is TRBV5-1; D unclear. This TCR was recovered from a man aged 30-40 years in good health. The CDR3 DNA reads as TGCGCCAGCAGCTTGTGGTCCGGGGTCGAGAACTATGGCTACACCTTC. Translation gives CASSLWSGVENYGYTF.